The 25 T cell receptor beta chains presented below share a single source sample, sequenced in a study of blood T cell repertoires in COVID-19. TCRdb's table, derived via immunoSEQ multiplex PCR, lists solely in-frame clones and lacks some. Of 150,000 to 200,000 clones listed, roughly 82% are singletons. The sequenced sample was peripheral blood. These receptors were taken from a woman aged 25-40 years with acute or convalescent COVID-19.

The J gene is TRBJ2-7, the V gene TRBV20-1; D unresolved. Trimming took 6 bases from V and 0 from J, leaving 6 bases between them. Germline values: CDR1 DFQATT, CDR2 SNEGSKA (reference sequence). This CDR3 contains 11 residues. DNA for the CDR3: TGCAGTGCGCCGAGCTCCTACGAGCAGTACTTC. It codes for CSAPSSYEQYF.

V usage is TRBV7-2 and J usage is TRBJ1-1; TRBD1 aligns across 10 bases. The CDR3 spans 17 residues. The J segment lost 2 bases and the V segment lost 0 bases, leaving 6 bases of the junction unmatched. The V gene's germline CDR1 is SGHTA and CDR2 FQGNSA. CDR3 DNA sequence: TGTGCCAGCAGCTTAGCGCTGGGACAGGGGCCTAACACTGAAGCTTTCTTT. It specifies CASSLALGQGPNTEAFF.

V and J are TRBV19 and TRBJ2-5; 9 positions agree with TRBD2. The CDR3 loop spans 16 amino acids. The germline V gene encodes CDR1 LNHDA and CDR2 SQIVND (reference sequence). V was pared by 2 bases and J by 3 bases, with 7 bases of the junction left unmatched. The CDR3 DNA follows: TGTGCCAGTAGTATACAAGCGGGGGGAACCGAAGAGACCCAGTACTTC. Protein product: CASSIQAGGTEETQYF.

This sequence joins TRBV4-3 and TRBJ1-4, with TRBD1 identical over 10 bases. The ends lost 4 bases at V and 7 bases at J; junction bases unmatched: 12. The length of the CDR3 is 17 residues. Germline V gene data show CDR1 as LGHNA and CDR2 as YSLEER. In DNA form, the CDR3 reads TGCGCCAGCAGCCGAGAACATCCGGGACAGGGGATTGAAAAACTGTTTTTT. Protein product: CASSREHPGQGIEKLFF.

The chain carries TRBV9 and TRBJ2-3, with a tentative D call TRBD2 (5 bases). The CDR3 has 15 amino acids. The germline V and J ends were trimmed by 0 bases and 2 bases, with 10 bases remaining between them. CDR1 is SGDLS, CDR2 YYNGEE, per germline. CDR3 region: CASSVGAGPTDTQYF. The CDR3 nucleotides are TGTGCCAGCAGCGTAGGGGCGGGCCCCACAGATACGCAGTATTTT.

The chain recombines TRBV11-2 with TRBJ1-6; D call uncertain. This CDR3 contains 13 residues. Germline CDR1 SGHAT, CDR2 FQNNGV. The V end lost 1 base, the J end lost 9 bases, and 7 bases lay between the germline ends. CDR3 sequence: CASSLGEGSPLHF. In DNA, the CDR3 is TGTGCCAGCAGCTTAGGGGAGGGTTCACCCCTCCACTTT. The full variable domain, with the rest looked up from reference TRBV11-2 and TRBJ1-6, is EAGVAQSPRYKIIEKRQSVAFWCNPISGHATLYWYQQILGQGPKLLIQFQNNGVVDDSQLPKDRFSAERLKGVDSTLKIQPAKLEDSAVYLCASSLGEGSPLHFGNGTRLTVT.

CDR3 amino acids: CASSWTGTGAHEQYF. CDR3 DNA sequence: TGTGCCAGCAGTTGGACCGGGACAGGGGCCCACGAGCAGTACTTC. The gene calls are TRBV28 and TRBJ2-7; TRBD1 aligns across 10 bases. The CDR3 is 15 amino acids. Germline CDR1 reads MDHEN; CDR2 reads SYDVKM. Losses at the gene ends were 4 bases for V and 5 bases for J; bases not matched to a gene: 8.

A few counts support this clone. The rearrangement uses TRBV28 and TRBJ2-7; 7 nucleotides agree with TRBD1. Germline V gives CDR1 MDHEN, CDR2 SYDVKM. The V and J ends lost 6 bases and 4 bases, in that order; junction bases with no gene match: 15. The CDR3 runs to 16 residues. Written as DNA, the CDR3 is TGTGCCAGCAGATCATTGGGAGTGGACAGGAGTTACGAGCAGTACTTC. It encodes CASRSLGVDRSYEQYF.

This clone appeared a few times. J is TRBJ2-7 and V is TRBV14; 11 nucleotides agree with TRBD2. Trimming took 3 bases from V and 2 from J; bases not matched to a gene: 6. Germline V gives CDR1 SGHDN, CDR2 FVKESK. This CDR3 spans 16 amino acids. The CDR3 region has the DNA TGTGCCAGCAGCCACCCTCTAGCGGGGGGAACCTACGAGCAGTACTTC. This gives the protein CASSHPLAGGTYEQYF.

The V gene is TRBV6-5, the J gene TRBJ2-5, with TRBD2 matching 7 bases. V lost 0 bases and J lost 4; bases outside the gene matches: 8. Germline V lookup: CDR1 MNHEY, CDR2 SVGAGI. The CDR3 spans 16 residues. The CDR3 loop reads CASSYSIREGRETQYF. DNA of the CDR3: TGTGCCAGCAGTTACTCGATCAGGGAGGGTCGAGAGACCCAGTACTTC.

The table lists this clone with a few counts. CDR3 protein: CASSIRDRTVNTEAFF. The CDR3 nucleotides read TGTGCCAGCAGCATCCGGGACAGGACGGTGAACACTGAAGCTTTCTTT. This chain joins TRBV9 and TRBJ1-1, with 8 bases lining up with TRBD1. CDR3 length: 16 residues. The V and J ends lost 4 bases and 0 bases, in that order; junction bases with no gene match: 8. The germline CDR1 and CDR2 sequences are SGDLS and YYNGEE.

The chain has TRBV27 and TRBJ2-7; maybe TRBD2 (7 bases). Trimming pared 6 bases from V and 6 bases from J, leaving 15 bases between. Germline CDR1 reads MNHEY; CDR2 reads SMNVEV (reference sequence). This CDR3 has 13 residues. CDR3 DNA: TGTGCCAGCAGCCTCGGGGGGACAATCGAGCAGTACTTC. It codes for CASSLGGTIEQYF.

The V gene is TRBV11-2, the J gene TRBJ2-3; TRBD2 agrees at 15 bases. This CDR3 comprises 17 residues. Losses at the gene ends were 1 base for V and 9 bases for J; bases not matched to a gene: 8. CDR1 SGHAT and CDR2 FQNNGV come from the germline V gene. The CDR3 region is CASSLARTSGGVNTQYF. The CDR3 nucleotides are TGTGCCAGCAGCTTAGCTCGGACTAGCGGGGGGGTCAACACGCAGTATTTT.

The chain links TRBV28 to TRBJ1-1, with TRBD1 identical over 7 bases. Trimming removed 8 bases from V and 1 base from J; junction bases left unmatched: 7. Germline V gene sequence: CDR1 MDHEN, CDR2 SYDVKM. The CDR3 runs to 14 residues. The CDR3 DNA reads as TGTGCCAGCTCAGGGGACAGACAGAACACTGAAGCTTTCTTT. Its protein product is CASSGDRQNTEAFF. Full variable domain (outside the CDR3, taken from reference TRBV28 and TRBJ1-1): DVKVTQSSRYLVKRTGEKVFLECVQDMDHENMFWYRQDPGLGLRLIYFSYDVKMKEKGDIPEGYSVSREKKERFSLILESASTNQTSMYLCASSGDRQNTEAFFGQGTRLTVV.

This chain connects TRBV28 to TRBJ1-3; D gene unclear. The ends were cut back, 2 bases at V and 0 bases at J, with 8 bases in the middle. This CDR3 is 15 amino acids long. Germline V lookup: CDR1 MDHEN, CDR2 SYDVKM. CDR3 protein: CASSLPRSSGNTIYF. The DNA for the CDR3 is TGTGCCAGCAGTTTACCGCGGTCCTCTGGAAACACCATATATTTT.

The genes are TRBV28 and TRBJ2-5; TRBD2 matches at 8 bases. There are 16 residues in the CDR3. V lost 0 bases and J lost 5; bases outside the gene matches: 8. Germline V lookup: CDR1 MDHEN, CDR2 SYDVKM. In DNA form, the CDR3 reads TGTGCCAGCAGTTTATGGTCTCCGGGAGGGGAGGAGACCCAGTACTTC. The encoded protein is CASSLWSPGGEETQYF.

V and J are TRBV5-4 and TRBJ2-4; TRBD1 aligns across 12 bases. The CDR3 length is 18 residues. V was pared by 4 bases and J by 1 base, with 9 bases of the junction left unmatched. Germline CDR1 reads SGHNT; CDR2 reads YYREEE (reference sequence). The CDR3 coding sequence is TGTGCCAGCAGCAACCGGGACAGGGGGCCAGGGGCCAAAAACATTCAGTACTTC. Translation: CASSNRDRGPGAKNIQYF.

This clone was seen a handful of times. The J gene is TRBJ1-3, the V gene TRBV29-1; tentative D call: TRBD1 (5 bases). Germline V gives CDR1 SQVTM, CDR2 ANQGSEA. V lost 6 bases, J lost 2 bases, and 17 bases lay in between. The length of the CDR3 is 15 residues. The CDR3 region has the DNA TGCAGCGTCTCCCACACAGGATCCCCTGGAAACACCATATATTTT. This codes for CSVSHTGSPGNTIYF.

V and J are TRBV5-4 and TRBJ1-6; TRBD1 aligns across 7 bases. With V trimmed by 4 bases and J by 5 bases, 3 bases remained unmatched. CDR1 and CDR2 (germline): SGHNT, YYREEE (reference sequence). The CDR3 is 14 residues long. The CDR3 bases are TGTGCCAGCAGCGGACAGGTCCATAATTCACCCCTCCACTTT. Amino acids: CASSGQVHNSPLHF.

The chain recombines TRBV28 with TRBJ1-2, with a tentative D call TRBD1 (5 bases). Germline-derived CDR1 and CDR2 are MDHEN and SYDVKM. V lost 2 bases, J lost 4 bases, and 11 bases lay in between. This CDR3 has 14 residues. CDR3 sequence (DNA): TGTGCCAGCAGTTTAGCGGGACGGATCTATGGCTACACCTTC. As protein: CASSLAGRIYGYTF.

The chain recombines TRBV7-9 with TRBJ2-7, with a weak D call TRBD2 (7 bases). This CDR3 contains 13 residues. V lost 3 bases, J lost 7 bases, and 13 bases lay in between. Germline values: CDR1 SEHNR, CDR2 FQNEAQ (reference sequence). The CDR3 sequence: CASSLGGPGEQYF. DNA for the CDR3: TGTGCCAGCAGCTTGGGGGGGCCCGGGGAGCAGTACTTC.

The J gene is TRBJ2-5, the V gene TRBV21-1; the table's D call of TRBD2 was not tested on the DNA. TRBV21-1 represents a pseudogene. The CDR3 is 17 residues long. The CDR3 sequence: CATNPRTEREKGETQYF. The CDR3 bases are TGTGCCACCAACCCCCGAACCGAGCGGGAGAAAGGGGAGACCCAGTACTTC.

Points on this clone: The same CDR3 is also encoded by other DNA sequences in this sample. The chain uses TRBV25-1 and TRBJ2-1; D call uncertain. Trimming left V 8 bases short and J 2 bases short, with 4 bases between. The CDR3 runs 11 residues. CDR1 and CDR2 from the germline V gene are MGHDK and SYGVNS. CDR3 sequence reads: CASLTYNEQFF. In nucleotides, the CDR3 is TGTGCCAGCTTAACCTACAATGAGCAGTTCTTC.

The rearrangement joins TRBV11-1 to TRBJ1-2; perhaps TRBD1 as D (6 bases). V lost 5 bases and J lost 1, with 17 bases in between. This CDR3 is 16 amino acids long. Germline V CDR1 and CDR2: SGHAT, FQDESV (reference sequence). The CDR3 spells CASSGGDRSINYGYTF. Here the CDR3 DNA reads TGTGCCAGCAGCGGGGGCGACAGAAGTATTAACTATGGCTACACCTTC. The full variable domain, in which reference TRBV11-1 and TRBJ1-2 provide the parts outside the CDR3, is EAEVAQSPRYKITEKSQAVAFWCDPISGHATLYWYRQILGQGPELLVQFQDESVVDDSQLPKDRFSAERLKGVDSTLKIQPAELGDSAMYLCASSGGDRSINYGYTFGSGTRLTVV.

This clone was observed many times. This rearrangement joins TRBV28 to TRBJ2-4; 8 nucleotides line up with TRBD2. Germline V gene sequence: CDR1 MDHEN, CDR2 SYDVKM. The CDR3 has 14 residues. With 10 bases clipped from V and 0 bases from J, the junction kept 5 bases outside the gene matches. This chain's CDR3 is CATETSVAKNIQYF. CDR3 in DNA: TGTGCCACAGAGACTAGCGTAGCCAAAAACATTCAGTACTTC.